The 14 T cell receptor beta chains in this list originate from one sample, sequenced in a study of Graves' ophthalmopathy and Graves' hyperthyroidism (dated by TCRdb to about 2018). The sequencing machine was an Illumina HiSeq 2000. TCR beta CDR3 regions were amplified from RNA transcripts for repertoire sequencing. A first-round RT-PCR used HTBI primers with the Qiagen OneStep RT-PCR kit, followed by a second-round multiplex PCR, size selection and purification. Using fastp at Q25 and MiXCR, TCRdb reprocessed the public reads and kept productive beta chains. Rows are combined by CDR3 protein, so each entry shows the most common genes and DNA. A total of hundreds of thousands of distinct CDR3 sequences appear in this sample, about 40% of them only once. Roughly 3.5% of the sample belongs to the ten largest clones. The material sequenced was peripheral blood. The receptors were sampled from an adult man with Graves' ophthalmopathy.

A remark on this clonotype: A much larger clone is a single base away; this may be a read error. Here the CDR3 omits its conserved ending phenylalanine or tryptophan, so a read error is the likely source. The chain employs TRBV20-1 and TRBJ1-6, with 9 positions matching TRBD1. This CDR3 spans 15 amino acids. CDR1 DFQATT and CDR2 SNEGSKA come from the germline V gene (reference sequence). The J segment lost 7 bases and the V segment lost 3 bases, leaving 7 bases of the junction unmatched. This CDR3 is CSARRGTGSNSPLHV. In nucleotides, the CDR3 is TGCAGTGCTAGGAGGGGGACAGGGAGCAATTCACCCCTCCACGTT.

This chain links TRBV7-8 with TRBJ2-7; the D gene is possibly TRBD1 (5 bases). CDR1 is SGHVS, CDR2 FQNEAQ, per germline. The CDR3 covers 16 residues. Trimming shortened V by 5 bases and J by 1 base, and 18 bases separated the two germline ends. The CDR3 loop reads CASSVEAGSLSYEQYF. The CDR3 DNA reads TGTGCCAGCAGCGTTGAAGCAGGGTCCCTATCCTACGAGCAGTACTTC.

This clonotype was seen ten or more times. This sequence joins TRBV2 and TRBJ1-5, with D tentatively TRBD1 (5 bases). This CDR3 is built from 15 residues. Between the trimmed V and J ends, which lost 2 bases and 2 bases, there was a span of 10 bases. The germline CDR1 and CDR2 sequences are SNHLY and FYNNEI. The CDR3 protein is CASSEFRDRNQPQHF. CDR3 DNA: TGTGCCAGCAGTGAATTCAGGGACCGCAATCAGCCCCAGCATTTT.

This clonotype was observed many times. This chain connects TRBV15 to TRBJ1-4; D is undetermined. The CDR3 runs 15 residues. Trimming cost V 5 bases and J 7 bases, with 17 bases left between them. Germline V gene sequence: CDR1 LNHNV, CDR2 YYDKDF (reference sequence). CDR3 coding DNA: TGTGCCACCAGCGGCGACGCCAGGCACGGTGAAAAACTGTTTTTT. This codes for CATSGDARHGEKLFF.

This clonotype was detected many times. This chain joins TRBV29-1 and TRBJ1-2; D remains ambiguous. Deletions cut 4 bases from V and 0 bases from J, with 9 bases between. This CDR3 has 13 amino acids. Germline V lookup: CDR1 SQVTM, CDR2 ANQGSEA. This CDR3 is CSVAGGPNYGYTF. The CDR3 DNA sequence: TGCAGCGTTGCAGGAGGACCTAACTATGGCTACACCTTC.

This clonotype was seen many times. This rearrangement joins TRBV7-9 to TRBJ2-6, with D perhaps matching TRBD1 (5 bases). V lost 3 bases and J 2 bases, leaving 17 bases between the germline ends. Germline loops: CDR1 SEHNR, CDR2 FQNEAQ (reference sequence). The CDR3 spans 18 residues. The CDR3 sequence is CASSFRQTDYPGANVLTF. The CDR3 DNA is TGTGCCAGCAGCTTCAGACAGACGGATTACCCTGGGGCCAACGTCCTGACTTTC.

This clonotype was seen only a few times. A clone one base away is much larger, so this may be a read error. Given the absence of the conserved phenylalanine or tryptophan at the CDR3 end, a read error is likely. This chain links TRBV25-1 with TRBJ2-5; 10 bases align to TRBD2. Germline V lookup: CDR1 MGHDK, CDR2 SYGVNS. Trimming at V came to 1 base and at J to 2 bases, leaving 1 base not matched to a gene. This CDR3 has 15 amino acids. The CDR3 DNA reads TGTGCCAGCAGTGAATCTAGCGGGAGACAAGAGACCCAGTACCTC. Residues: CASSESSGRQETQYL.

A word on this clonotype: A much larger clone is a single base away; this may be a read error. The chain employs TRBV2 and TRBJ1-2; the D is unclear. This CDR3 region has 12 residues. Germline-derived CDR1 and CDR2 are SNHLY and FYNNEI. Trimming pared 6 bases from V and 2 bases from J, leaving 7 bases between. The CDR3 nucleotides are TGTGCCAGCAGGCCGGGGAACTATGGCTACACCTTC. Residues: CASRPGNYGYTF.

As to this clonotype: A much larger clone differs by one base, so this may be a read error. The rearrangement links TRBV2 to TRBJ2-6, with D possibly being TRBD2 (6 bases). The CDR3 has 17 amino acids. Germline-derived CDR1 and CDR2 are SNHLY and FYNNEI. The CDR3: CASSAGKWDSGANILTF. For the CDR3, the DNA is TGTGCCAGCAGCGCGGGTAAATGGGACTCTGGGGCCAACATCCTGACTTTC. Together with reference TRBV2 and TRBJ2-6, the CDR3 gives the full variable domain: EPEVTQTPSHQVTQMGQEVILRCVPISNHLYFYWYRQILGQKVEFLVSFYNNEISEKSEIFDDQFSVERPDGSNFTLKIRSTKLEDSAMYFCASSAGKWDSGANILTFGAGSRLTVL.

Note on this clonotype: An end of the junction does not agree with germline; a read error may underlie this. The chain joins TRBV7-9 to TRBJ2-7, with D unresolved. This CDR3 contains 11 residues. CDR1 is SEHNR, CDR2 FQNEAQ, per germline (reference sequence). The CDR3, as DNA: TGTGCCTGCAGCTCAGACTACGAGCAGTACTTC. It yields the protein CACSSDYEQYF.

This clonotype occurred many times. This chain links TRBV7-9 with TRBJ1-6, with 8 bases fitting TRBD1. V was pared by 5 bases and J by 4 bases, with 7 bases of the junction left unmatched. This CDR3 spans 16 amino acids. CDR1 is SEHNR and CDR2 is FQNEAQ in the germline V gene (reference sequence). As DNA, the CDR3 is TGTGCCAGCAGCGCAGTCGGGACAGGTTATAATTCACCCCTCCACTTT. Protein product: CASSAVGTGYNSPLHF.

This clonotype came up many times. CDR3 residues: CASSPRTGNRLGYTF. As DNA, the CDR3 is TGTGCCAGCAGTCCCCGGACAGGGAACAGATTAGGCTACACCTTC. The genes are TRBV12-3 or TRBV12-4 and TRBJ1-2; 8 bases fit TRBD1. V shed 5 bases, J shed 8 bases, and the junction held 13 bases outside the gene matches. The CDR3 loop spans 15 amino acids.

This clonotype was picked up a small number of times. The J gene is TRBJ2-7, the V gene TRBV5-6; 7 positions agree with TRBD1. The V and J ends lost 3 bases and 2 bases, in that order; junction bases with no gene match: 11. In germline, CDR1 is SGHDT, CDR2 YYEEEE. This CDR3 spans 16 amino acids. In DNA form, the CDR3 reads TGTGCCAGCAGCTCGACCCTAAGGGGGCCGACCTACGAGCAGTACTTC. This codes for CASSSTLRGPTYEQYF.

This clonotype has a handful of counts. The rearrangement links TRBV4-2 to TRBJ2-7; 9 bases are a match to TRBD1. Germline V gene data show CDR1 as LGHNA and CDR2 as YNFKEQ. The J segment lost 0 bases and the V segment lost 4 bases, leaving 7 bases of the junction unmatched. This CDR3 contains 16 residues. CDR3 loop: CASSRTGGPSSYEQYF. The CDR3 nucleotides read TGTGCCAGCAGCCGCACAGGGGGCCCTAGCTCCTACGAGCAGTACTTC.